This TCR beta chain was recorded in a study of cytomegalovirus exposure and HLA in healthy donors. As for the study in general: Both the 95 to 150 validation repertoires and the 550 to 750 first-cohort repertoires used the same platform, as reported by a later analysis.

Concerning this clone: The antigen remains undetermined.

The study, taken as a whole, reports: Cytomegalovirus association was listed for approximately 160 TCR beta chains. In vitro work confirmed that a few CMV-associated chains recognize CMV antigens.

TCRdb's table, derived via immunoSEQ multiplex PCR, lists solely in-frame clones and lacks some. The table has under 400,000 clones, 88% seen once. CDR1 and CDR2 from the germline V gene are SGHVS and FQNEAQ. The CDR3 totals 15 residues. Trimming removed 4 bases at V and 2 bases at J, with 15 bases between. This receptor was obtained from a man aged 30 to 45 in good health and CMV-seronegative. V gene TRBV7-8 combines with J gene TRBJ2-7; weak D call: TRBD1 (6 bases). The sample was PBMCs. CDR3 sequence: CASSSPGQGTYEQYF. The DNA for the CDR3 is TGTGCCAGCAGCTCGCCGGGACAAGGGACCTACGAGCAGTACTTC.